Presented here are 9 T cell receptor beta chains from one specimen sequenced in a study of patients and donors after allogeneic stem cell transplantation. TCRdb re-called the RT-PCR reads with MiXCR, one entry per CDR3 protein. Of over 5,500 distinct CDR3 sequences in the sample, 10% to 15% were seen once. The sample taken for sequencing was blood, either unsorted or a sorted T cell fraction (not recorded which). These receptors came from a human donor who was either an allogeneic HSCT recipient or a stem cell or donor lymphocyte infusion donor (not recorded which). It is not recorded whose cells these are; they may come from a transplant donor.

On this clonotype itself: The junction differs from germline at one of its ends, possibly a read error. The chain couples TRBV20-1 to TRBJ2-3; 8 bases fit TRBD1. The CDR3 has 15 residues. Germline CDR1 is DFQATT and CDR2 is SNEGSKA (reference sequence). The CDR3 loop is CSARVPGQAPDTQYF. The CDR3, as DNA: TGCAGTGCCAGAGTACCGGGACAGGCCCCAGATACGCAGTATTTT.

This clonotype was picked up many times. V is TRBV19 and J is TRBJ2-5; D unclear. V dropped 3 bases and J dropped 0 bases, with 11 bases sitting between them. The V gene's germline CDR1 is LNHDA and CDR2 SQIVND (reference sequence). The CDR3 sequence is 15 residues long. In nucleotides, the CDR3 is TGTGCCAGTAGTATTATGGCACAGTACCAAGAGACCCAGTACTTC. It specifies CASSIMAQYQETQYF.

Comment on this clonotype: The CDR3 carries no conserved terminal phenylalanine or tryptophan, so it likely arises from a read error. The chain couples TRBV3-1 to TRBJ2-7, with 7 bases matching TRBD2. There are 14 residues in the CDR3. J lost 4 bases, V lost 3 bases, and 6 bases had no gene match. Germline loops: CDR1 LGHDT, CDR2 YNNKEL (reference sequence). The chain's CDR3 is CASSQARGEYEQYL. The CDR3 DNA is TGTGCCAGCAGCCAGGCCCGGGGGGAATACGAGCAGTACCTC.

The rearrangement joins TRBV7-2 to TRBJ2-5; no reliable D call. The CDR3 sequence is 13 residues long. Germline-derived CDR1 and CDR2 are SGHTA and FQGNSA. Trimming shortened V by 1 base and J by 12 bases, and 15 bases separated the two germline ends. CDR3 loop: CASSLDPGSPEYF. The CDR3 bases are TGTGCCAGCAGCTTAGACCCCGGCTCTCCCGAGTACTTC.

The chain uses TRBV20-1 and TRBJ2-3; 8 nucleotides align to TRBD2. The CDR3 contains 15 residues. J gave up 6 bases and V 5 bases, and 13 bases lay outside the gene matches. Per the germline V gene, CDR1 is DFQATT and CDR2 is SNEGSKA (reference sequence). The CDR3 region has the DNA TGCAGTGCTTCCCCGCCAGCGGGGGCCCTGGATACGCAGTATTTT. This gives the protein CSASPPAGALDTQYF.

The table lists this clonotype with a few counts. The chain uses TRBV19 and TRBJ1-4, with D unclear. V was cut by 5 bases and J by 7 bases, with 20 bases left in between. Germline V gene sequence: CDR1 LNHDA, CDR2 SQIVND (reference sequence). The CDR3 is made up of 16 amino acids. CDR3 protein: CASSDGPREGGEKLFF. The CDR3 DNA sequence: TGTGCCAGTAGTGACGGCCCTAGGGAGGGTGGTGAAAAACTGTTTTTT.

Concerning this clonotype itself: The conserved final phenylalanine or tryptophan is absent from the CDR3, which likely points to a read error. This chain connects TRBV10-1 to TRBJ2-1; tentatively, D is TRBD1 (6 bases). The length of the CDR3 is 13 residues. Germline V gives CDR1 WNHNN, CDR2 SYGVQD (reference sequence). Trimming stripped 5 bases from V and 7 bases from J, with 12 bases between. The CDR3 sequence: CASSTGIGNEQFC. CDR3 sequence (DNA): TGCGCCAGCAGTACAGGGATCGGGAATGAGCAGTTCTGC.

This sequence joins TRBV20-1 and TRBJ2-1; the D call may be TRBD1 or TRBD2 (5 bases each). The germline V gene has CDR1 DFQATT and CDR2 SNEGSKA (reference sequence). CDR3 length: 14 residues. The germline V and J ends were trimmed by 0 bases and 8 bases, with 14 bases remaining between them. The CDR3 is CSARDAREIDEQFF. The CDR3 DNA is TGCAGTGCTAGAGATGCCAGGGAGATCGATGAGCAGTTCTTC.

The chain couples TRBV5-6 to TRBJ2-7; 14 bases align to TRBD2. Germline loops: CDR1 SGHDT, CDR2 YYEEEE. Trimming at V came to 3 bases and at J to 4 bases, leaving 12 bases not matched to a gene. This CDR3 comprises 18 residues. The CDR3 sequence: CASSSLGTSGRSDYEQYF. The CDR3 DNA reads as TGTGCCAGCAGCTCTCTCGGGACTAGCGGGAGATCGGATTACGAGCAGTACTTC. The full variable domain, completed using reference TRBV5-6 and TRBJ2-7, is DAGVTQSPTHLIKTRGQQVTLRCSPKSGHDTVSWYQQALGQGPQFIFQYYEEEERQRGNFPDRFSGHQFPNYSSELNVNALLLGDSALYLCASSSLGTSGRSDYEQYFGPGTRLTVT.